This T cell receptor (beta chain) was captured in a study of T cell responses to AZD1222 COVID-19 vaccine. Study outcomes and limitations: Baseline serostatus was positive in only six AZD1222 recipients. The span of vaccine-associated CD4 TCRs extended across spike, with dominance at 160-218 and 743-854. Epitopes outside B.1.351 and B.1.1.7 mutated regions reportedly drew nearly half of spike TCRs.

Libraries were prepared by immunoSEQ multiplex PCR; TCRdb keeps only in-frame clonotypes and omits some of them. This table has about 180,000 clones, about nine tenths appearing once. On this clone itself: Its antigen is undetermined.

Source: peripheral blood, taken 28 days after the second AZD1222 dose. This clonotype was sampled from an adult who received the AZD1222 COVID-19 vaccine.

The CDR3 region is CASSPGRGPYEQYF. Here the CDR3 DNA reads TGCGCCAGCAGCCCAGGAAGGGGACCCTACGAGCAGTACTTC. V gene TRBV4-3 combines with J gene TRBJ2-7; TRBD1 or TRBD2 may be the D gene (5 bases each). CDR1 is LGHNA and CDR2 is YSLEER in the germline V gene. Trimming pared 4 bases from V and 2 bases from J, leaving 12 bases between. The CDR3 totals 14 residues.